This T cell receptor (beta chain) is from a study of cytomegalovirus exposure and HLA in healthy donors. This CDR3 is 15 amino acids long. In germline, CDR1 is LNHNV, CDR2 YYDKDF (reference sequence). Vbeta (60) and Jbeta (13) primers were used in the PCR. TCRdb's copy holds only in-frame clones and misses some; the assay was immunoSEQ multiplex PCR. The profile shows about 170,000 clones, 85% of them singletons. The gene calls are TRBV15 and TRBJ2-5; 13 bases map to TRBD2. Judging by the DNA end, TRBJ2-7 fits better; the J call may be wrong. The clonotype originates from a boy between 2 and 15 years old in good health and CMV-seronegative. The specimen sequenced was PBMCs. The DNA of the CDR3 is TGTGCCACCAGCCTAGGGGGGACTAGCGGGAACGAGCAGTACTTC. This translates into CATSLGGTSGNEQYF.